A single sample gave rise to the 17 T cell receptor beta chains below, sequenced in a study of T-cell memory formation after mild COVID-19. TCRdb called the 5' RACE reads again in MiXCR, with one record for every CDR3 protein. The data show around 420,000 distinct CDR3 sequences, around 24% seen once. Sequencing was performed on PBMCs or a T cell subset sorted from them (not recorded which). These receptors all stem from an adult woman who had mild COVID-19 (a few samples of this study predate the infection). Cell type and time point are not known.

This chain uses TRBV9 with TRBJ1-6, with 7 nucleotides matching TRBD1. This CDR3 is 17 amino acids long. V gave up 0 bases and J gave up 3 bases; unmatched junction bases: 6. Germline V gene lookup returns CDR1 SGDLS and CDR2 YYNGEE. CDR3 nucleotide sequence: TGTGCCAGCAGCGTAGGGACCGGGACAGACTATAATTCACCCCTCCACTTT. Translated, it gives CASSVGTGTDYNSPLHF.

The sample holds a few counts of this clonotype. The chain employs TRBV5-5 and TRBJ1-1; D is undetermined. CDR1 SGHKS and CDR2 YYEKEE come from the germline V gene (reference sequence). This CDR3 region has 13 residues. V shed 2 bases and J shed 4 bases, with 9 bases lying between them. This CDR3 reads CASSLWARTEAFF. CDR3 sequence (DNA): TGTGCCAGCAGCTTATGGGCCCGCACTGAAGCTTTCTTT.

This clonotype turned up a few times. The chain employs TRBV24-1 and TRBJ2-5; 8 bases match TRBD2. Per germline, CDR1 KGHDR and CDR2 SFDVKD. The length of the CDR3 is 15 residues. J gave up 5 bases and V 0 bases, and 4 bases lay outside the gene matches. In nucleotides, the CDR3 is TGTGCCACCAGTGATTTGAGCGGGGGTAAGGAGACCCAGTACTTC. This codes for CATSDLSGGKETQYF.

CDR3 region: CASSDRLGYEQYF. The CDR3 nucleotides read TGTGCCAGCAGTGACAGGCTCGGCTACGAGCAGTACTTC. The chain is built from TRBV12-3 or TRBV12-4 and TRBJ2-7, with D tentatively TRBD1 (6 bases). CDR3 size: 13 residues. Trimming removed 5 bases from V and 3 bases from J, with 11 bases in between.

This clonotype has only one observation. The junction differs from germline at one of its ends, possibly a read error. CDR3 sequence: CATSESGTSRIF. As DNA, the CDR3 is TGTGCCACCAGTGAGTCCGGGACTAGCAGGATTTTT. This rearrangement joins TRBV24-1 to TRBJ2-3; 9 bases match TRBD2. The CDR3 sequence is 12 residues long. From germline, CDR1 is KGHDR and CDR2 SFDVKD.

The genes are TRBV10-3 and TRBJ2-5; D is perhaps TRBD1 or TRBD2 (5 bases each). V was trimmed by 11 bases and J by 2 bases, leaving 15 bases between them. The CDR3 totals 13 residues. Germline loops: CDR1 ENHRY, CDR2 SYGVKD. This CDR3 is CASRGVGQETQYF. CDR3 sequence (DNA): TGTGCCTCTAGAGGGGTGGGGCAAGAGACCCAGTACTTC.

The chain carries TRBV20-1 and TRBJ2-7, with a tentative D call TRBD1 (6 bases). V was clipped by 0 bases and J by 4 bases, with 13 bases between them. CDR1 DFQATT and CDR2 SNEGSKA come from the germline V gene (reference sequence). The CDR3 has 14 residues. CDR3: CSARDRAGAYEQYF. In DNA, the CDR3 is TGCAGTGCTAGAGATCGGGCAGGGGCGTACGAGCAGTACTTC.

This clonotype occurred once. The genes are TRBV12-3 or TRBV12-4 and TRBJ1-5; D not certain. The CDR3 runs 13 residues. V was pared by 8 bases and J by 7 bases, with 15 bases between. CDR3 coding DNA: TGTGCCAGCCTCCCCACCGGTGGGCAGCCCCAGCATTTT. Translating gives CASLPTGGQPQHF.

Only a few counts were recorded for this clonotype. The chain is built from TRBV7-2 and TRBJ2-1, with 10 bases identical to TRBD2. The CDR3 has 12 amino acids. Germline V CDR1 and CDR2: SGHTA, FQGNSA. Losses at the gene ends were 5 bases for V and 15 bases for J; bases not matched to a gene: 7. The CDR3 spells CASSTPPSGGFF. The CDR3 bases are TGTGCCAGCAGCACACCGCCTAGCGGGGGGTTCTTC.

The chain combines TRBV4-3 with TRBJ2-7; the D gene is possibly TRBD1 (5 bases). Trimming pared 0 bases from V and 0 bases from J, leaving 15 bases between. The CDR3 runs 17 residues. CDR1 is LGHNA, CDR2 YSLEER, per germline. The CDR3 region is CASSQDRGRASSYEQYF. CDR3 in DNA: TGCGCCAGCAGCCAAGATAGGGGCAGGGCGAGCTCCTACGAGCAGTACTTC.

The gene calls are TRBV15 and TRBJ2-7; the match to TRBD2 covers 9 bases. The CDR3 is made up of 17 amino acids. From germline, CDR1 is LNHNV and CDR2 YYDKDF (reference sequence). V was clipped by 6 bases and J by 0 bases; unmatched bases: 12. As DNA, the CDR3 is TGTGCCACCAGTTCAAATCGTCTAGCGGGACTCTCCTACGAGCAGTACTTC. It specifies CATSSNRLAGLSYEQYF. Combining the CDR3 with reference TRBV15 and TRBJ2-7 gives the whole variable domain DAMVIQNPRYQVTQFGKPVTLSCSQTLNHNVMYWYQQKSSQAPKLLFHYYDKDFNNEADTPDNFQSRRPNTSFCFLDIRSPGLGDTAMYLCATSSNRLAGLSYEQYFGPGTRLTVT.

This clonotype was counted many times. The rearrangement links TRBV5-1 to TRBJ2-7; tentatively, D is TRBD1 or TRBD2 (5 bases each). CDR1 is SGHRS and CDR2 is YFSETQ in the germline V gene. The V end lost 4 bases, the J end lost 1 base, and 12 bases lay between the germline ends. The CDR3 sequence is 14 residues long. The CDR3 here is CASSMGTASYEQYF. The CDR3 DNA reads TGCGCCAGCAGCATGGGGACGGCATCCTACGAGCAGTACTTC.

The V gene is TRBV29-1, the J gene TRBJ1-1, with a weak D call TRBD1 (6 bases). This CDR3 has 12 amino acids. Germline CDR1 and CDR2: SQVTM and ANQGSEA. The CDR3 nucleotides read TGCCTAGCACAGGGTATGGGCACTGAAGCTTTCTTT. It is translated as CLAQGMGTEAFF. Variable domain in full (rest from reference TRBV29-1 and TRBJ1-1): SAVISQKPSRDICQRGTSLTIQCQVDSQVTMMFWYRQQPGQSLTLIATANQGSEATYESGFVIDKFPISRPNLTFSTLTVSNMSPEDSSIYLCLAQGMGTEAFFGQGTRLTVV.

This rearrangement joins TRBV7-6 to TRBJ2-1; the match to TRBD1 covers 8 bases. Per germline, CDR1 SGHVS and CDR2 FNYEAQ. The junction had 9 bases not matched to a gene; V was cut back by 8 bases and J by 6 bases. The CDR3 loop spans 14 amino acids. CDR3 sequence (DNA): TGTGCCAGCGGGGGACAGGAGGTGGGCAATGAGCAGTTCTTC. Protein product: CASGGQEVGNEQFF.

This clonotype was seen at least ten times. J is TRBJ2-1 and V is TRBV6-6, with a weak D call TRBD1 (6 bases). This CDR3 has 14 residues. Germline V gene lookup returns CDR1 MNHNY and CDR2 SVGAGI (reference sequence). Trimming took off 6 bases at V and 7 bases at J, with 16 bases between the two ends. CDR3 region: CASRMLMGANEQFF. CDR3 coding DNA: TGTGCCAGCAGGATGCTCATGGGGGCGAATGAGCAGTTCTTC.

CDR3 loop: CASSRDRENTEAFF. CDR3 nucleotides: TGCGCCAGCAGCCGGGACAGGGAAAACACTGAAGCTTTCTTT. The genes are TRBV5-1 and TRBJ1-1; 9 bases fit TRBD1. Germline V gene sequence: CDR1 SGHRS, CDR2 YFSETQ. Germline trimming cut 4 bases from V and 2 bases from J; bases unmatched to any gene: 3. The CDR3 runs 14 residues.

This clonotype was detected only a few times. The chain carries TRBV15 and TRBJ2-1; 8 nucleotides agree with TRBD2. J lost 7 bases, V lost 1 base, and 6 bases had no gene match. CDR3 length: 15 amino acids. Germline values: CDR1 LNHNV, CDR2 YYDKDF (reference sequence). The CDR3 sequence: CATSRGAGESNEQFF. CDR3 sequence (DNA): TGTGCCACCAGCAGAGGAGCGGGAGAATCTAATGAGCAGTTCTTC.